The present TCR beta chain was sequenced within a study of CD8+ T cells in alopecia areata. Overall study results and limits: An increase in clonality over normal scalp was evident in lesional scalp, especially alopecia totalis/universalis. Tissue-resident alphabeta T cells belonging to normal skin likewise get sequenced within scalp specimens.

Researchers picked out CD4+ and CD8+ T cells from PBMCs by sorting. The authors extracted RNA and reverse transcribed it into cDNA as the sequencing template. The protocol was immunoSEQ multiplex PCR, while the TCRdb copy is restricted to in-frame clones and leaves out a portion. The sample carries about 34,000 clones, around three fifths recorded once. Germline values: CDR1 SGHTA, CDR2 FQGNSA. This CDR3 comprises 15 residues. Concerning this clone: No antigen is known for it.

The sample consisted of NKG2D-high CD8+ T cells sorted from blood. V and J are TRBV7-2 and TRBJ2-5; 7 bases fit TRBD1. The end of the DNA aligns better with TRBJ2-7, so the J call may be wrong. The clonotype was recovered from a human donor with alopecia areata. CDR3 loop: CASSLGLQGTYEQYF. For the CDR3, the DNA is TGTGCCAGCAGCTTAGGTTTACAGGGGACCTACGAGCAGTACTTC.